The 2 T cell receptor beta chains below were found in one sample sequenced in a study of a mutant IDH1 vaccine in newly diagnosed glioma. Time point noted: week 5, during vaccination. Alongside topical imiquimod, each dose of vaccine comprised 300 ug of mutant IDH1 20-mer peptide. Which antigens these TCRs recognize remains unknown. Produced via immunoSEQ multiplex PCR; TCRdb's table is partial and in-frame only. This table has about 58,000 clones, around 80% appearing once. The source material was PBMCs, sampled from a glioma patient whose treatment included an IDH1 peptide vaccine. These receptors all come from a woman in her forties or fifties with glioma.

V usage is TRBV6-5 and J usage is TRBJ1-1; tentatively, D is TRBD1 (5 bases). The CDR3 runs 12 residues. The germline V gene encodes CDR1 MNHEY and CDR2 SVGAGI. The ends were cut back, 8 bases at V and 4 bases at J, with 11 bases in the middle. CDR3 loop: CASFRVGTEAFF. Here the CDR3 DNA reads TGTGCCAGCTTCAGGGTTGGCACTGAAGCTTTCTTT.

V gene TRBV6-5 combines with J gene TRBJ1-1; D uncertain. The germline V gene has CDR1 MNHEY and CDR2 SVGAGI. The CDR3 is 16 residues long. V lost 4 bases, J lost 4 bases, and 19 bases lay in between. This chain's CDR3 is CASSLDSLGLSTEAFF. The CDR3 region has the DNA TGTGCCAGCAGTTTAGACTCATTGGGGTTGAGCACTGAAGCTTTCTTT.